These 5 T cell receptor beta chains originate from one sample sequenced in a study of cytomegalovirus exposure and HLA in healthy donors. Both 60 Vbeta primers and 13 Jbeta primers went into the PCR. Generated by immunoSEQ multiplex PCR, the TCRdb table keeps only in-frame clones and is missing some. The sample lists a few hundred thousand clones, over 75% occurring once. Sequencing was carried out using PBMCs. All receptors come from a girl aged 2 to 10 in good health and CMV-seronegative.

CDR3 sequence: CASVDGSSYEQYF. The CDR3 bases are TGTGCCAGCGTGGACGGGAGCTCCTACGAGCAGTACTTC. The chain has TRBV6-1 and TRBJ2-7; maybe TRBD2 (6 bases). This CDR3 is built from 13 residues. Germline V lookup: CDR1 MNHNS, CDR2 SASEGT. Trimming cost V 8 bases and J 0 bases, with 11 bases left between them.

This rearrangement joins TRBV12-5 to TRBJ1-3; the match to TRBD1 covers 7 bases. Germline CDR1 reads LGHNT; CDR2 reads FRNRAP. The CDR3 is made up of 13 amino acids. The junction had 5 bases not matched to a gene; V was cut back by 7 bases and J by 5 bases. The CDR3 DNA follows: TGTGCTAGTGAAAGGGGGCTAAGAAACACCATATATTTT. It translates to CASERGLRNTIYF.

The DNA of the CDR3 is TGTGCCAGCAGCCTGGACCGACTAGCCACCGGGGAGCTGTTTTTT. As protein: CASSLDRLATGELFF. The chain links TRBV13 to TRBJ2-2; 7 nucleotides agree with TRBD2. This CDR3 contains 15 residues. Trimming removed 5 bases from V and 4 bases from J; junction bases left unmatched: 7. The germline gives CDR1 PRHDT, CDR2 FYEKMQ (reference sequence).

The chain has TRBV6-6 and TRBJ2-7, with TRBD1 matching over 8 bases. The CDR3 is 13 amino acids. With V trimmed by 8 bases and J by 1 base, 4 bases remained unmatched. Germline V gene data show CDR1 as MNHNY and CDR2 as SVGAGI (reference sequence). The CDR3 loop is CASRDRSSYEQYF. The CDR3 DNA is TGTGCCAGCCGGGACAGGTCGTCCTACGAGCAGTACTTC.

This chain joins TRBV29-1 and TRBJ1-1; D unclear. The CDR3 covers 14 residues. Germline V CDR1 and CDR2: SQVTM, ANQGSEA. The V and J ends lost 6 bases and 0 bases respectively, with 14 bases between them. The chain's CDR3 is CSVVWRHLNTEAFF. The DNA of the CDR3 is TGCAGCGTGGTTTGGCGACACTTGAACACTGAAGCTTTCTTT.